Listed below are T cell receptor beta chains from one sample, sequenced in a study of OX40 agonist ivuxolimab in advanced cancers. Sequenced by immunoSEQ multiplex PCR; TCRdb stores in-frame clones only, minus some. The sample lists more than 25,000 clones, 80% to 90% occurring once. This specimen consisted of CD4+ or CD8+ T cells sorted from blood, obtained in a trial of the OX40 agonist ivuxolimab. These receptor sequences come from an adult with an advanced solid tumor such as melanoma, head and neck, liver or kidney cancer. The CDR3 runs from the conserved cysteine through the conserved F or W. D genes are given only for firm matches. Not all rows give a size; the values are once, few, many and, for expanded clones, a class.

D gene	V gene	clone size	J gene	CDR3 protein	CDR3 DNA
NA	TRBV10-3	NA	TRBJ2-6	CAISEYSGANVLTF	TGTGCCATCAGTGAATACTCTGGGGCCAACGTCCTGACTTTC
NA	TRBV11-3	NA	TRBJ1-5	CASSSPFFWDQPQHF	TGTGCCAGCAGCTCTCCGTTCTTCTGGGATCAGCCCCAGCATTTT
NA	TRBV7-9	NA	TRBJ2-7	CASSPSYEQYF	TGTGCCAGCAGCCCCTCCTACGAGCAGTACTTC
NA	TRBV6-1	NA	TRBJ1-1	CAVWRGFGATEAFF	TGTGCCGTATGGAGGGGATTCGGCGCCACTGAAGCTTTCTTT
NA	TRBV13	NA	TRBJ2-1	CASSYSSDNEQFF	TGTGCCAGCAGCTACAGTTCCGACAATGAGCAGTTCTTC
NA	TRBV5-5	NA	TRBJ2-2	CASTPGVVWTGELFF	TGTGCCAGCACCCCGGGGGTGGTCTGGACCGGGGAGCTGTTTTTT
NA	TRBV7-6	NA	TRBJ2-3	CASSLETSTDTQYF	TGTGCCAGCAGCTTAGAGACTAGCACAGATACGCAGTATTTT
TRBD1	TRBV28	once	TRBJ2-7	CASSSRTGGHEQYF	TGTGCCAGCAGTTCGAGGACAGGGGGCCACGAGCAGTACTTC
NA	TRBV18	few	TRBJ2-2	CASSPGANTGELFF	TGTGCCAGCTCACCGGGTGCGAACACCGGGGAGCTGTTTTTT
NA	TRBV2	NA	TRBJ2-7	CASSEARPGPSYEQYF	TGTGCCAGCAGTGAAGCGCGTCCAGGGCCCTCCTACGAGCAGTACTTC
NA	TRBV15	NA	TRBJ2-1	CATSRPRSSYNEQFF	TGTGCCACCAGCAGACCGCGGTCATCCTACAATGAGCAGTTCTTC
NA	TRBV5-8	NA	TRBJ1-2	CASSLRGRVDGYTF	TGTGCCAGCAGCTTGCGGGGCAGAGTTGATGGCTACACCTTC
TRBD2	TRBV4-2	NA	TRBJ2-2	CASSLKTSGGTGELFF	TGTGCCAGCAGCCTAAAGACTAGCGGGGGTACCGGGGAGCTGTTTTTT
NA	TRBV25-1	medium-sized	TRBJ1-2	CASSAGTAYGYTF	TGTGCCAGCAGCGCCGGGACGGCTTATGGCTACACCTTC
TRBD1	TRBV28	NA	TRBJ2-7	CASRFTGTGVPYEQYF	TGTGCCAGCAGATTCACTGGGACAGGGGTACCCTACGAGCAGTACTTC
NA	TRBV29-1	NA	TRBJ2-3	CSPHHAFGSPRTDTQYF	TGCAGCCCACATCACGCTTTCGGCAGCCCCCGCACAGATACGCAGTATTTT
NA	TRBV9	NA	TRBJ1-2	CASSVGTQGLNGYTF	TGTGCCAGCAGCGTAGGGACCCAAGGTTTGAATGGCTACACCTTC
NA	TRBV18	few	TRBJ1-1	CASSVGEGNEAFF	TGTGCCAGCTCCGTAGGTGAGGGTAATGAAGCTTTCTTT
TRBD1	TRBV28	NA	TRBJ1-2	CASLGTGEGGYTF	TGTGCCAGCCTCGGGACAGGGGAAGGGGGCTACACCTTC
NA	TRBV2	NA	TRBJ1-5	CASSGQPVRPQHF	TGTGCCAGCAGTGGACAGCCTGTAAGGCCCCAGCATTTT
TRBD1	TRBV11-2	NA	TRBJ1-2	CASSSRGGTAYGYTF	TGTGCCAGCAGCTCTAGGGGCGGGACAGCCTATGGCTACACCTTC
TRBD2	TRBV7-9	NA	TRBJ2-3	CASSRTSGLKSDTQYF	TGTGCCAGCAGCCGGACTAGCGGACTAAAGTCAGATACGCAGTATTTT
TRBD1	TRBV10-1	NA	TRBJ2-1	CASSESKTGIPYNEQFF	TGCGCCAGCAGTGAGTCGAAGACAGGGATCCCCTACAATGAGCAGTTCTTC
NA	TRBV19	NA	TRBJ1-5	CASMHGGNQPQHF	TGTGCCAGTATGCACGGAGGGAATCAGCCCCAGCATTTT
NA	TRBV29-1	NA	TRBJ2-7	CSVEGATYEQYF	TGCAGCGTTGAAGGGGCCACGTACGAGCAGTACTTC
NA	TRBV7-3	NA	TRBJ2-7	CASSPTDSNDEQYF	TGTGCCAGCAGCCCGACGGACAGTAACGACGAGCAGTACTTC
NA	TRBV5-8	NA	TRBJ2-1	CASSLASLGNEQFF	TGTGCCAGCAGCTTGGCCAGTCTGGGCAATGAGCAGTTCTTC
NA	TRBV4-3	NA	TRBJ2-1	CASSQVGSRAPYNEQFF	TGCGCCAGCAGCCAAGTGGGTTCGCGAGCTCCCTACAATGAGCAGTTCTTC
TRBD1	TRBV19	NA	TRBJ1-1	CASRRDSYTEAFF	TGTGCCAGTAGACGGGACAGTTACACTGAAGCTTTCTTT
NA	TRBV11-3	NA	TRBJ2-1	CASSFKPLEQFF	TGTGCCAGCAGCTTTAAACCCCTTGAGCAGTTCTTC
NA	TRBV29-1	NA	TRBJ1-4	CSVLGWANEKLFF	TGCAGCGTTTTAGGGTGGGCTAATGAAAAACTGTTTTTT
NA	TRBV9	NA	TRBJ2-1	CASSVDSYNEQFF	TGTGCCAGCAGCGTAGACTCCTACAATGAGCAGTTCTTC
TRBD2	TRBV18	NA	TRBJ2-5	CASSPLAGEIIETQYF	TGTGCCAGCTCACCACTGGCGGGAGAGATCATTGAGACCCAGTACTTC
TRBD1	TRBV5-1	few	TRBJ1-5	CASTLGPGGQPQHF	TGCGCCAGCACCTTGGGTCCAGGGGGGCAGCCCCAGCATTTT
NA	TRBV6-5	NA	TRBJ2-7	CAAGPYEQYF	TGTGCCGCGGGGCCCTACGAGCAGTACTTC
NA	TRBV19	medium-sized	TRBJ1-5	CASMWGGNQPQHF	TGTGCCAGTATGTGGGGGGGCAATCAGCCCCAGCATTTT
TRBD2	TRBV29-1	few	TRBJ2-7	CSVEDRTSDYEQYF	TGCAGCGTTGAAGACCGGACTAGCGACTACGAGCAGTACTTC
NA	TRBV5-1	NA	TRBJ2-1	CASSSGPDKEQFF	TGCGCCAGCAGCTCTGGACCCGACAAGGAGCAGTTCTTC
NA	TRBV7-2	NA	TRBJ1-1	CASSSSPTANTEAFF	TGTGCCAGCAGCTCATCGCCGACAGCCAACACTGAAGCTTTCTTT
NA	TRBV4-3	NA	TRBJ2-1	CASSQVATGASYNEQFF	TGCGCCAGCAGCCAAGTGGCGACCGGGGCCTCCTACAATGAGCAGTTCTTC
NA	TRBV21-1	NA	TRBJ1-1	CASRTGKGTEAFF	TGTGCCAGCAGGACAGGGAAAGGCACTGAAGCTTTCTTT
NA	TRBV6-1	once	TRBJ1-3	CASSSAMISGNTIYF	TGTGCCAGCAGTTCAGCCATGATCTCTGGAAACACCATATATTTT
TRBD1	TRBV7-9	NA	TRBJ2-1	CASSPPGQGSYNEQFF	TGTGCCAGCAGCCCTCCCGGACAGGGCTCCTACAATGAGCAGTTCTTC
TRBD1	TRBV10-3	NA	TRBJ1-3	CAITGTGSSSGNTIYF	TGTGCCATCACCGGGACAGGGTCTTCCTCGGGAAACACCATATATTTT
NA	TRBV27	NA	TRBJ1-1	CASNLRGSDGAFF	TGTGCCAGCAATCTGCGGGGTTCCGATGGAGCTTTCTTT